The clone carrying this T cell receptor beta chain was counted only a few times. The data stem from a study of blood T cells in healthy people across ages. Looked up from germline, CDR1 is SGDLS and CDR2 is YYNGEE. The CDR3 is made up of 11 amino acids. Trimming removed 6 bases at V and 7 bases at J, with 10 bases between. The second PCR ran about 6 to 12 cycles with a sample-barcoded 5' primer and J-beta primers. Each cDNA molecule was tagged by a template-switch adaptor that had 12 random nucleotides. All samples gave at least 2.5 million CDR3-containing paired-end reads. TCRdb ran MiXCR on the 5' RACE reads and lists one entry per CDR3 protein. The top ten clones hold roughly two fifths of a sample with approximately 730,000 distinct CDR3 sequences, 53% of them seen once.

Sequencing was done on a sample of blood. The chain has TRBV9 and TRBJ2-5; maybe TRBD1 (5 bases). The sequence derives from an elderly man in good health. The CDR3 here is CASTSRGTQYF. The CDR3 nucleotides are TGTGCCAGCACTTCAAGGGGGACCCAGTACTTC.